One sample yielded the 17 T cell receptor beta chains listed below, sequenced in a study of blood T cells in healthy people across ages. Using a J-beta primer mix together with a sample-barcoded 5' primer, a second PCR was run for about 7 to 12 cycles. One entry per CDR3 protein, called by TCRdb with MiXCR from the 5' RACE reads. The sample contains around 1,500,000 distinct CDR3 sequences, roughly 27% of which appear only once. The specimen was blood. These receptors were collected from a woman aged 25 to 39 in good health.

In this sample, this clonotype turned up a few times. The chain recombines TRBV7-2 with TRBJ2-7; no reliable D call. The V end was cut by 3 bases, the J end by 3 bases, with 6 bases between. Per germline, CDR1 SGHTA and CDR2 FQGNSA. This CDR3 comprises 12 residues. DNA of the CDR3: TGTGCCAGCAGCTTGATGAACTACGAGCAGTACTTC. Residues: CASSLMNYEQYF.

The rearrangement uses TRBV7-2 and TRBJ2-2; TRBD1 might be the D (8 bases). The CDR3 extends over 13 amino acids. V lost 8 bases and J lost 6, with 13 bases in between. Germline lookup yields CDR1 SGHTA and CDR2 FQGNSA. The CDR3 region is CASRQGRAGELFF. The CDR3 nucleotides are TGTGCCAGCCGACAGGGGAGGGCCGGGGAGCTGTTTTTT.

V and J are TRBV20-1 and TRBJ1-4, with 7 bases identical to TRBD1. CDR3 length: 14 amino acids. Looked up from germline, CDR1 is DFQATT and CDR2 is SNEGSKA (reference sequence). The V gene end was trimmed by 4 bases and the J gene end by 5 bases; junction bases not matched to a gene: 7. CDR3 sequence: CSATQDRRNEKLFF. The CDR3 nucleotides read TGCAGTGCTACACAGGACAGGCGGAATGAAAAACTGTTTTTT.

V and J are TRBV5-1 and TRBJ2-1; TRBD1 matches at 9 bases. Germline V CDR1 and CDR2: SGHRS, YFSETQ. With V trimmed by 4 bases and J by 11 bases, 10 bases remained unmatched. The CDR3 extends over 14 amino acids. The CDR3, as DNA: TGCGCCAGCAGCAAGGGGACAGGGCCGAATAAGCAGTTCTTC. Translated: CASSKGTGPNKQFF.

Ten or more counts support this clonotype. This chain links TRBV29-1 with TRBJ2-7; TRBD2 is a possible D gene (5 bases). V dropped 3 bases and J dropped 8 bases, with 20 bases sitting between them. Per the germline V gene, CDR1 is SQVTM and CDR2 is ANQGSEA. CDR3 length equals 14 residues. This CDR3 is CSVDSPSGVAKQYF. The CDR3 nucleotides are TGCAGCGTTGACTCTCCTTCCGGGGTGGCCAAGCAGTACTTC.

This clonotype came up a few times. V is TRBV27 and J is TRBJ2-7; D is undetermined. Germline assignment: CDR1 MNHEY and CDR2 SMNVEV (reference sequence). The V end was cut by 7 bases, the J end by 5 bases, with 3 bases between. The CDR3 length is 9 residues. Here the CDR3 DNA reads TGTGCCAGCATAGACGAGCAGTACTTC. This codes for CASIDEQYF.

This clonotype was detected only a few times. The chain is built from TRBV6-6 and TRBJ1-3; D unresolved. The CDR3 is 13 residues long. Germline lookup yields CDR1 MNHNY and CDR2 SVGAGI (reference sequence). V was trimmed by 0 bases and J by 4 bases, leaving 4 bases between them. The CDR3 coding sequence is TGTGCCAGCAGTTACTCGTCGGGAAACACCATATATTTT. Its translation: CASSYSSGNTIYF.

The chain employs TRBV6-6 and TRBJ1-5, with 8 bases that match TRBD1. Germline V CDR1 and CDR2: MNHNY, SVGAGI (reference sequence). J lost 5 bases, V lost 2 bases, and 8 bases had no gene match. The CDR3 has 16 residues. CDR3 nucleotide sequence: TGTGCCAGCAGTTACCGTACAGGGGGACGGGATCAGCCCCAGCATTTT. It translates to CASSYRTGGRDQPQHF.

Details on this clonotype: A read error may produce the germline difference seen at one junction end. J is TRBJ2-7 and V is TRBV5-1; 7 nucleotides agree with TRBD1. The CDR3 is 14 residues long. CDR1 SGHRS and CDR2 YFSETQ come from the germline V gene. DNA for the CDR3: TGCCCCAGCAGCGAAAGACAGGGTCCCTGCGAGCAGTACTTC. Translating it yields CPSSERQGPCEQYF.

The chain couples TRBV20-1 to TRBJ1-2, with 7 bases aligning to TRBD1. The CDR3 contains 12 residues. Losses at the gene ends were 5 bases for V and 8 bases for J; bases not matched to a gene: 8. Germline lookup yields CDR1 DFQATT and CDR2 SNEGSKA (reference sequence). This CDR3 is CSALRQGGGYTF. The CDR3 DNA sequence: TGCAGTGCTCTGAGACAGGGAGGAGGCTACACCTTC.

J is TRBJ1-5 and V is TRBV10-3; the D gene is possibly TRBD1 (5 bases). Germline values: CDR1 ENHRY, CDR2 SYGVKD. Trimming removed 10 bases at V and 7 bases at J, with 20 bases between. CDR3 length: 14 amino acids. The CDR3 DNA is TGTGCCACGAACGAGGGGCAGGAGGGACAGCCCCAGCATTTT. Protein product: CATNEGQEGQPQHF.

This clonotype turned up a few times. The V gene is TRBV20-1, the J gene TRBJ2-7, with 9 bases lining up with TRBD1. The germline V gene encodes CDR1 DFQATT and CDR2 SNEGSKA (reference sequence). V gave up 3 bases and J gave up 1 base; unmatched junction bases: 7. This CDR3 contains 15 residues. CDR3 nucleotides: TGCAGTGCTAGGATTCACGGGACAGGGTCCTACGAGCAGTACTTC. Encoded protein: CSARIHGTGSYEQYF.

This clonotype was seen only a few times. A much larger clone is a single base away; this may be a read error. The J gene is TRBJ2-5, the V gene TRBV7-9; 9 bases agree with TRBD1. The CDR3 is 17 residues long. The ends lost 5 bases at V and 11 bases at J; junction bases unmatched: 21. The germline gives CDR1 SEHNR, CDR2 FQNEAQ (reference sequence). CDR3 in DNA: TGTGCCAGCAGCCTACATACAGGGGGCGCGGAGCACAATGAGCAGTACTTC. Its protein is CASSLHTGGAEHNEQYF.

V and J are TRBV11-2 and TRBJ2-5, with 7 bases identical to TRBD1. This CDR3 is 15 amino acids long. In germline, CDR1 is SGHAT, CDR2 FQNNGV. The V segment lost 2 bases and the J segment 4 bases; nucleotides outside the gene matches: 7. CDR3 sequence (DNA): TGTGCCAGCAGCTTATACAGGGGAACTTCAGAGACCCAGTACTTC. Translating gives CASSLYRGTSETQYF.

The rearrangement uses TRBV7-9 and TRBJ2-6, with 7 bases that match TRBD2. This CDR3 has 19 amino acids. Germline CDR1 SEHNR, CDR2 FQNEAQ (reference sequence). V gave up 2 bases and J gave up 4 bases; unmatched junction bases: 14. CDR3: CASSLSVRGVVAGANVLTF. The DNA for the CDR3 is TGTGCCAGCAGCTTATCGGTACGGGGGGTAGTGGCAGGGGCCAACGTCCTGACTTTC.

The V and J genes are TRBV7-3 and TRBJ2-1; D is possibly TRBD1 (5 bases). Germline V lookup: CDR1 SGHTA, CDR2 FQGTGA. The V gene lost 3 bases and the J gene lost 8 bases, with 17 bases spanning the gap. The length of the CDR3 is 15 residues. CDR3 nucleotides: TGTGCCAGCAGCTTTGACAAGGGGCTTGGCGATGAGCAGTTCTTC. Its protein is CASSFDKGLGDEQFF. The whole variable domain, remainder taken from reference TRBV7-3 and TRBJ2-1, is GAGVSQTPSNKVTEKGKYVELRCDPISGHTALYWYRQSLGQGPEFLIYFQGTGAADDSGLPNDRFFAVRPEGSVSTLKIQRTERGDSAVYLCASSFDKGLGDEQFFGPGTRLTVL.

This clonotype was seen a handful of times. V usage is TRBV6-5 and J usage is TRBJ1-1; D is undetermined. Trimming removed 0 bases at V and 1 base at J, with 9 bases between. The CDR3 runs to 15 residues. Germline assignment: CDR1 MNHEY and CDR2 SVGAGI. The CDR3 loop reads CASSYSRAGNTEAFF. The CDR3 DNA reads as TGTGCCAGCAGTTACTCGAGGGCTGGGAACACTGAAGCTTTCTTT.